This entry describes one T cell receptor (beta chain). Its antigen is still unknown. The data belong to a study of Ad26.COV2.S vaccination and SARS-CoV-2 variants. Findings and caveats of the study: Greater spike-specific TCR breadth was seen in vaccine recipients than in placebo recipients. Non-spike TCR breadth was similar in vaccine and placebo recipients.

The CDR3 is 14 residues long. Germline V gene lookup returns CDR1 WNHNN and CDR2 SYGVQD (reference sequence). Trimming stripped 0 bases from V and 5 bases from J, with 10 bases between. Regarding treatment: approximately 18 received Ad26.COV2.S at low or high dose, single or two shots; about 5 received placebo; per-sample allocation not given. Sampling happened 63 days after the first vaccine or placebo injection. Ad26.COV2.S expressed prefusion-stabilized spike from the original Wuhan strain. Measured with immunoSEQ multiplex PCR; TCRdb has only the in-frame clones, and not every one. Of 300,000 to 400,000 clones in the sample, more than 85% were seen once.

This chain links TRBV10-1 with TRBJ1-1; D unresolved. This TCR derives from a person aged 18-60 years who received the Ad26.COV2.S COVID-19 vaccine or a placebo. Source: peripheral blood, taken in a trial of Ad26.COV2.S vaccine versus placebo. CDR3: CASSESKRDTEAFF. CDR3 DNA: TGCGCCAGCAGTGAGTCGAAGAGGGATACTGAAGCTTTCTTT.